This paragraph covers one TCR beta chain sequence. Heparinised blood was drawn once per donor, averaging roughly 120 mL. Sequencing targeted expressed TCRB transcripts, as all isolated RNA had been reverse transcribed. Profiled with immunoSEQ multiplex PCR; TCRdb holds only in-frame clones, not every one. The sample shows about 140,000 clones, around a tenth of them seen only once. The data derive from a study of beta chain features in type 1 diabetes. The sequence derives from a woman in her thirties or forties in good health. The sequencing input was central memory CD4+ T cells from blood.

CDR3 sequence (DNA): TGCGCCAGCAGCTTTGGACAGTCGAGGGATGGCTACACCTTC. As protein: CASSFGQSRDGYTF. The chain couples TRBV5-1 to TRBJ1-2, with D possibly TRBD1 on 6 matching bases. V was cut by 2 bases and J by 6 bases, with 14 bases left in between. Germline V gene lookup returns CDR1 SGHRS and CDR2 YFSETQ. The CDR3 runs 14 residues.